What follows describes a single T cell receptor beta chain. Its antigen is unknown. Trimming pared 2 bases from V and 6 bases from J, leaving 16 bases between. Germline V gene sequence: CDR1 MNHEY, CDR2 SVGEGT. The CDR3 contains 15 residues. MiXCR, run by TCRdb on the 5' RACE reads, gives a single entry per CDR3 protein. The sample carries about 110,000 distinct CDR3 sequences, roughly 19% recorded once. This sample is part of a study of T-cell memory formation after mild COVID-19. General study findings and limits: Contracting clones from day 15 to 85 had balanced CD4/CD8; later expanders favoured CD4+. CM and EM subsets held most contracting CD4+ clones; EMRA held CD8+ ones.

This chain joins TRBV6-2 or TRBV6-3 and TRBJ1-1; D possibly corresponds to TRBD1 (6 bases). This sequence originates from a man in his late teens or twenties who had mild COVID-19 (a few samples of this study predate the infection). Cell type and time point are not known. Sequencing used PBMCs or a T cell subset sorted from them (not recorded which). CDR3 protein: CASSYHRQDLAEAFF. Written as DNA, the CDR3 is TGTGCCAGCAGTTACCACCGACAGGACCTGGCTGAAGCTTTCTTT.